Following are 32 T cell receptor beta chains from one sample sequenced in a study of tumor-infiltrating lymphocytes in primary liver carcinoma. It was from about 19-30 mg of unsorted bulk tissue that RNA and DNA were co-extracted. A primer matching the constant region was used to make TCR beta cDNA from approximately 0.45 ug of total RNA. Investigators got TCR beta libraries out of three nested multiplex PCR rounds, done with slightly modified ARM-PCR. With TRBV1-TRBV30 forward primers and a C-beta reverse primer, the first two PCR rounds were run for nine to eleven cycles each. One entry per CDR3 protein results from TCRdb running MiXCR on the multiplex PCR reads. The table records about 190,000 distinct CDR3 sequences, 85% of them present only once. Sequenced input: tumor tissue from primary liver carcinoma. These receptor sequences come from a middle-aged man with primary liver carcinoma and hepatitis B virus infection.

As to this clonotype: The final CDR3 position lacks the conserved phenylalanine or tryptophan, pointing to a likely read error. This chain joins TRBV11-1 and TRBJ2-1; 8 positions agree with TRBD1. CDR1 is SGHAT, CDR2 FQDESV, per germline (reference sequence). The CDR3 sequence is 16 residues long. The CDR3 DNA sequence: TGTGCAAGCACCTCATCCCGAGACAGGGGCTTAAGTGAGCAGTTCCTC. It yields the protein CASTSSRDRGLSEQFL.

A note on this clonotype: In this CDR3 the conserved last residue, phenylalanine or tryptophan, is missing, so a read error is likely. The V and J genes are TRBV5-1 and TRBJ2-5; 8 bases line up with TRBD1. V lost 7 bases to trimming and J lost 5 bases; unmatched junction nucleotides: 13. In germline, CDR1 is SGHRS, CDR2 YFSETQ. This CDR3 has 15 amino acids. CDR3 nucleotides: TGCGCCAGCCGCGCACAGGGGGACTCGGAGGAGACCCAGTACTTA. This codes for CASRAQGDSEETQYL.

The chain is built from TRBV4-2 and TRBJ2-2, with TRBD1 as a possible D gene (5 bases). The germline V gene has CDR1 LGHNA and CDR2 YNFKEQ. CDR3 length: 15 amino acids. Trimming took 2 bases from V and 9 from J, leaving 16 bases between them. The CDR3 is CASSQTWGTTRELFF. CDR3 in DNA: TGTGCCAGCAGCCAAACCTGGGGCACAACCAGGGAGCTGTTTTTT.

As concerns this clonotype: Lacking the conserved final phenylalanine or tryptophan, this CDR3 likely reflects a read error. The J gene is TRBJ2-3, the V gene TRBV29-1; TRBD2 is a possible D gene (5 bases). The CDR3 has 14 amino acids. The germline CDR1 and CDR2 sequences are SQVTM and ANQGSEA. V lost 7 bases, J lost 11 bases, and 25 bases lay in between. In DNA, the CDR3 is TGCAGCGCGCGGGTTTCGGGATTGTCATATAGGCAGTATTCT. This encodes CSARVSGLSYRQYS.

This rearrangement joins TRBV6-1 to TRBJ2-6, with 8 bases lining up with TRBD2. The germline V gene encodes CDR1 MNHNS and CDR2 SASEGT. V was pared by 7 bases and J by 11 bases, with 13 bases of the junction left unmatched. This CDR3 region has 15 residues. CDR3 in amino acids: CASTFGTSGIDVLTF. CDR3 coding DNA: TGTGCCAGCACTTTTGGGACTAGTGGGATCGACGTCCTGACTTTC.

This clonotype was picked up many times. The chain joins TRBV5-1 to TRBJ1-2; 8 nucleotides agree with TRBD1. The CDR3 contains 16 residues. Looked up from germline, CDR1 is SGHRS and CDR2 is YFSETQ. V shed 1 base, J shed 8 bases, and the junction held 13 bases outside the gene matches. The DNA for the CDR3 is TGCGCCAGCAGCTTGCCCTCCTCAGGGGGCGATGGAGGCTACACCTTC. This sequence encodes CASSLPSSGGDGGYTF.

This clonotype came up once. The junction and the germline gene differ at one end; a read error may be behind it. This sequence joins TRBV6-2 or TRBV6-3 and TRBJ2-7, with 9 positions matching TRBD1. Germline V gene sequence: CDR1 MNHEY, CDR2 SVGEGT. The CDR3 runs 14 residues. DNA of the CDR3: TGTGCCAACACCCTCCGGGACAGGGCCCACGAACAGTACTTC. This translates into CANTLRDRAHEQYF.

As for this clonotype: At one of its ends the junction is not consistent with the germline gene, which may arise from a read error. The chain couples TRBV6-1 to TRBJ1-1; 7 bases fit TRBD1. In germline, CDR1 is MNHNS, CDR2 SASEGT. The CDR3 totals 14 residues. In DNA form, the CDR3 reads TGTACCAGCAATCACAGACAGGGAGGCACTGAAGCTTTCTTT. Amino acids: CTSNHRQGGTEAFF.

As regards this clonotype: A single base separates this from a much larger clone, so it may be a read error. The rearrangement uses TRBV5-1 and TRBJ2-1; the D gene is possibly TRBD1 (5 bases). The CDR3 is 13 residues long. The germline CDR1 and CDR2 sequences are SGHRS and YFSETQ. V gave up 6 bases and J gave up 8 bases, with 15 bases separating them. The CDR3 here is CASKRNLGDEQFF. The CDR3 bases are TGCGCCAGCAAACGAAACCTAGGGGATGAGCAGTTCTTC.

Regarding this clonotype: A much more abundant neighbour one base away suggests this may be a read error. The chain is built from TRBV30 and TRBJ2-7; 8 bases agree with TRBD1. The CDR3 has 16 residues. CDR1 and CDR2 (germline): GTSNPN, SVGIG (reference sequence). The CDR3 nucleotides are TGTGCCTGGTTAGGACCCGGGACAGGCCGAACCTACAAGCAGTACTTC. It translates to CAWLGPGTGRTYKQYF. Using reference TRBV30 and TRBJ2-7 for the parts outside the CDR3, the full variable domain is SQTIHQWPATLVQPVGSPLSLECTVEGTSNPNLYWYRQAAGRGLQLLFYSVGIGQISSEVPQNLSASRPQDRQFILSSKKLLLSDSGFYLCAWLGPGTGRTYKQYFGPGTRLTVT.

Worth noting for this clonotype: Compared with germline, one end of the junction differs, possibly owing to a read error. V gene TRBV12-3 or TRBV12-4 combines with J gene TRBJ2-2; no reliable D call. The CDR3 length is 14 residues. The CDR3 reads CVSSYSVGTGELFF. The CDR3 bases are TGTGTCAGCAGTTATTCCGTGGGAACCGGGGAGCTGTTTTTT.

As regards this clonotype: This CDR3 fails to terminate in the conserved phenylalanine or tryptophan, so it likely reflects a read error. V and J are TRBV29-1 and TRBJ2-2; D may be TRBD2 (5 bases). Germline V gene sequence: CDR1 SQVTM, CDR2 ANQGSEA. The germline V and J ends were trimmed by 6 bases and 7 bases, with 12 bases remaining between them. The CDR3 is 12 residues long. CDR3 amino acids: CSVPDGSGELFL. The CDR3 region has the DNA TGCAGCGTGCCTGATGGGAGCGGGGAGCTGTTTTTA.

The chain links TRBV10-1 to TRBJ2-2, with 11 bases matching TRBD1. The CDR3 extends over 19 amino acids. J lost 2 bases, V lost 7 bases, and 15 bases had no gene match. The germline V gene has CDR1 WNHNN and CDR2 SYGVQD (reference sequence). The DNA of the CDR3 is TGCGCCAGCAATGAACTATCTGGGACAGGGGGAAGTAACACCGGGGAGCTGTTTTTT. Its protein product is CASNELSGTGGSNTGELFF.

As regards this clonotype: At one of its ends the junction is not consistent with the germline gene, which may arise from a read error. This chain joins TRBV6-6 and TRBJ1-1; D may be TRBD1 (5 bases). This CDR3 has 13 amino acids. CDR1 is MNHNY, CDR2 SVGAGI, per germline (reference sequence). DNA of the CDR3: TGTACCAGCAGCACAGTGGGGACTACTAAAGCTTTCTTT. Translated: CTSSTVGTTKAFF.

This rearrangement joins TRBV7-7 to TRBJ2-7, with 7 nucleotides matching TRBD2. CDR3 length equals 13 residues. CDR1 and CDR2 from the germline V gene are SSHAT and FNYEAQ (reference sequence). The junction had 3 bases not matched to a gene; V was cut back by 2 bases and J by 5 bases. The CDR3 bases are TGTGCCAGCAGCTTAAGGGAGGGCCACGAGCAGTACTTC. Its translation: CASSLREGHEQYF.

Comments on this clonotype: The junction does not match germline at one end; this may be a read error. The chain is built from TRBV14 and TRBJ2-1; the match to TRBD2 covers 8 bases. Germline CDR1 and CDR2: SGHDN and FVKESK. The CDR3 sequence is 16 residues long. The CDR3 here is CASRAVAGWVYNEQFF. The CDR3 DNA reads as TGTGCTAGCAGAGCCGTAGCGGGATGGGTATACAATGAGCAGTTCTTC.

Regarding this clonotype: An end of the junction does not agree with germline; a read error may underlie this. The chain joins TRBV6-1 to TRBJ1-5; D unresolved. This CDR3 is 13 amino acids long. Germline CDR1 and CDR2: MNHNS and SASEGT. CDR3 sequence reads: CPSSHGGNQSQHF. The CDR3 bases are TGTCCCAGCAGCCACGGCGGCAATCAGTCCCAGCATTTT.

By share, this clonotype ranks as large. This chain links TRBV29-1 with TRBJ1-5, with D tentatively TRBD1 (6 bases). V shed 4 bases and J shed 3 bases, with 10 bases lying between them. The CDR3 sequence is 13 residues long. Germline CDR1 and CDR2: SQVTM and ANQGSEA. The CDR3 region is CSVVGQINQPQHF. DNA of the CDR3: TGCAGCGTTGTCGGACAGATCAATCAGCCCCAGCATTTT.

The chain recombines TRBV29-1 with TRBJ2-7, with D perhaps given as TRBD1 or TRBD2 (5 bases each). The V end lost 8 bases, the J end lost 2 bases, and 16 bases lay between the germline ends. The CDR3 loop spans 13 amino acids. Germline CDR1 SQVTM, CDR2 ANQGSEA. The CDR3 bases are TGCAGCATTAGGGACCCTGGAACCTACGAGCAGTACTTC. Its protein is CSIRDPGTYEQYF.

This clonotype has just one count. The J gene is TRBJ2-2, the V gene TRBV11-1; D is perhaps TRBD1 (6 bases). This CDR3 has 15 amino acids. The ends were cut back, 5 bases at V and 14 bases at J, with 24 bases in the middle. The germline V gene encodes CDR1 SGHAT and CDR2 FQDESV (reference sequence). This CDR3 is CASSVRGSGTGELFF. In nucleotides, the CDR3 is TGTGCCAGCAGCGTAAGGGGGAGTGGAACCGGAGAACTGTTTTTT.

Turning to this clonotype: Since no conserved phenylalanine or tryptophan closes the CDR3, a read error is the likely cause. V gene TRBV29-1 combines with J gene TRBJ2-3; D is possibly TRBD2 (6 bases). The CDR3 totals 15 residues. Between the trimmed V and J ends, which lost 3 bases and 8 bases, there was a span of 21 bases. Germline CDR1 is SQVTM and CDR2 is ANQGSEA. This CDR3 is CSVEGGAGIKGTQYV. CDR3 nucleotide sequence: TGCAGCGTTGAGGGCGGGGCCGGCATCAAAGGTACGCAGTATGTT.

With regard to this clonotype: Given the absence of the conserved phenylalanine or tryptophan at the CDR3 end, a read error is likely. The CDR3 here is CVSSDETGTQQFI. DNA of the CDR3: TGTGTCAGCAGTGACGAGACAGGGACCCAGCAGTTCATC. The chain joins TRBV6-5 to TRBJ2-1, with 7 bases fitting TRBD1. The CDR3 is 13 amino acids. The germline CDR1 and CDR2 sequences are MNHEY and SVGAGI.

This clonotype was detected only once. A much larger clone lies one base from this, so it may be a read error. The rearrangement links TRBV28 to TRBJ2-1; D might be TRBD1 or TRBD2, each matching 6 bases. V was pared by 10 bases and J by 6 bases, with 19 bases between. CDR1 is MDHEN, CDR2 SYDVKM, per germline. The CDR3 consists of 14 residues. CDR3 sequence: CAIGGLLMGNEQFF. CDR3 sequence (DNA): TGTGCCATCGGGGGCCTCCTGATGGGCAATGAGCAGTTCTTC.

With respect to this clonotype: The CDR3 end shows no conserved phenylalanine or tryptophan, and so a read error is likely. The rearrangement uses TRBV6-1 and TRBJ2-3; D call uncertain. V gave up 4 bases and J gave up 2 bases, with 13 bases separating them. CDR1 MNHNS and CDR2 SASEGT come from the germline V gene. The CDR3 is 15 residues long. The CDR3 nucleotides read TGTGCCAGCAGTGGAAACTTCCAAGTCACAGATACGCAGTATTTA. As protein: CASSGNFQVTDTQYL.

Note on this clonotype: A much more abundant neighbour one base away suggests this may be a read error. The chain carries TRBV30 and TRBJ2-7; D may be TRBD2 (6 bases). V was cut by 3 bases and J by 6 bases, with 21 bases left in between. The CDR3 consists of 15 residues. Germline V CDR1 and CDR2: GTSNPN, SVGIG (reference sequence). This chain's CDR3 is CAWRRLRREAGEQYF. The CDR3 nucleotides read TGTGCCTGGAGGCGTCTCCGGAGGGAGGCAGGCGAGCAGTACTTC.

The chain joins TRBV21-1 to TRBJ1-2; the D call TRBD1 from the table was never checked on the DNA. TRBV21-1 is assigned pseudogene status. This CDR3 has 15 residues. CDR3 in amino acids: CPSSQAGDRPYGYTF. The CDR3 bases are TGTCCCAGCAGCCAAGCTGGGGACAGACCCTATGGCTACACCTTC.

Here the CDR3 reads CASISNGMSRLFNEQFF. The CDR3 DNA sequence: TGTGCCAGTATCTCAAACGGGATGAGTAGGTTGTTTAATGAGCAGTTCTTC. The chain couples TRBV11-1 to TRBJ2-1, with D possibly matching TRBD2 (5 bases). Looked up from germline, CDR1 is SGHAT and CDR2 is FQDESV (reference sequence). Trimming took off 9 bases at V and 7 bases at J, with 28 bases between the two ends. This CDR3 is built from 17 residues. Full variable domain (remainder filled in from reference TRBV11-1 and TRBJ2-1): EAEVAQSPRYKITEKSQAVAFWCDPISGHATLYWYRQILGQGPELLVQFQDESVVDDSQLPKDRFSAERLKGVDSTLKIQPAELGDSAMYLCASISNGMSRLFNEQFFGPGTRLTVL.

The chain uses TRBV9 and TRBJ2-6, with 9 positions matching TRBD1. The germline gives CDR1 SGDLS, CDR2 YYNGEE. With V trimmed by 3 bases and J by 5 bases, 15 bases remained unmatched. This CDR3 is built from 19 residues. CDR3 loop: CASSAGYRGRVSWANVLTF. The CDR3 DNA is TGTGCCAGCAGCGCGGGATACAGGGGGCGCGTGAGTTGGGCCAACGTCCTGACTTTC.

The CDR3 reads CVSGEWDTQHF. The CDR3 coding sequence is TGTGTCAGTGGTGAATGGGATACACAGCATTTT. J is TRBJ2-3 and V is TRBV6-5; no definite D call. The end of the DNA fits TRBJ1-5 better, so the J call may be wrong. Germline loops: CDR1 MNHEY, CDR2 SVGAGI. This CDR3 is built from 11 residues.

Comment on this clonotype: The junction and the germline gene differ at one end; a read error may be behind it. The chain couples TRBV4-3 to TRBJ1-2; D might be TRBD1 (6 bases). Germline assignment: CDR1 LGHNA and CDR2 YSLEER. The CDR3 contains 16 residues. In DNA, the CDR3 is TGCACCAGCAGCCGGGCAGGGGCAGGGAGGAACTATGTCTACACCTTC. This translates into CTSSRAGAGRNYVYTF.

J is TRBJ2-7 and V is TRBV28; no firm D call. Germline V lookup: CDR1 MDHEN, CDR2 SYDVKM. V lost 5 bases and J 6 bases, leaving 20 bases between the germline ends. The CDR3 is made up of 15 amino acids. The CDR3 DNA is TGTGCCAGCAGTCTACGACAAGGGTGGTCAGGCGAGCAGTACTTC. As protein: CASSLRQGWSGEQYF.

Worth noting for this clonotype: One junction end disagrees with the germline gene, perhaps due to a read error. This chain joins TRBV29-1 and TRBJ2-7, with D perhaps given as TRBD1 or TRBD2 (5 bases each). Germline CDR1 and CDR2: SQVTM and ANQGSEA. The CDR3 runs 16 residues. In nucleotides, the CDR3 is TGCAGGGCCATGATATCTGGGACCGGCACTCCCTACGAGAAGTACTTC. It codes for CRAMISGTGTPYEKYF.